The T cell receptor (beta chain) under discussion was sequenced for a study of blood T cell repertoires in COVID-19. As for the study in general: Some COVID-19 samples were acute and others convalescent; all came from the United States, Italy and Spain. PBMCs, B-cell-depleted T cells, or T cells provided the cDNA or gDNA that made up the material.

The protocol was immunoSEQ multiplex PCR, while the TCRdb copy is restricted to in-frame clones and leaves out a portion. The table lists 200,000 to 300,000 clones, about 87% of them singletons. This clone was seen more than once but under ten times. The CDR3 is 15 residues long. CDR1 is SNHLY, CDR2 FYNNEI, per germline. The V gene end was trimmed by 5 bases and the J gene end by 4 bases; junction bases not matched to a gene: 10. This TCR came from a man in his sixties who had recovered from COVID-19. This chain uses TRBV2 with TRBJ1-1; TRBD1 aligns across 7 bases. Sequencing was performed on peripheral blood. The DNA for the CDR3 is TGTGCCAGCAGTTATTACAGGGGCTCCGTCACTGAAGCTTTCTTT. It is translated as CASSYYRGSVTEAFF.